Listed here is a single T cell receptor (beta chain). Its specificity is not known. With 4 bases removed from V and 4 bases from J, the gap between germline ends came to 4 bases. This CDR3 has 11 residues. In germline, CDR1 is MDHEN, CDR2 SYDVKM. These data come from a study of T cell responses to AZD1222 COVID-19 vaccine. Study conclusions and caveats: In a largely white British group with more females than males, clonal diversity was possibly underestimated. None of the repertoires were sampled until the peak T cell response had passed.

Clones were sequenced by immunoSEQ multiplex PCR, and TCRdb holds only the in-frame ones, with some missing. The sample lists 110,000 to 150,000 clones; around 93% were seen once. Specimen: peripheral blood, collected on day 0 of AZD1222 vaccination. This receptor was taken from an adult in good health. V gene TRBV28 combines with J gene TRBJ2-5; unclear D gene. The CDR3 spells CASSSRETQYF. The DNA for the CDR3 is TGTGCCAGCAGTTCCCGAGAGACCCAGTACTTC.